The rows below give T cell receptor beta chains drawn from one sample of a study of T cell repertoires in cytomegalovirus infection. TCRdb analysed the reads with MiXCR anew, one entry per CDR3 protein. Here the sample spans hundreds of thousands of distinct CDR3 sequences, roughly 35% being singletons. The specimen sequenced was PBMCs. The receptors come from a human donor in good health (CMV status not recorded). Some clones in this sample may be carry-over from other donors' samples. Each CDR3 is given with its conserved first and last residue. A D gene is named only where the DNA matches it firmly. Clone size is stated in some rows and not others, as once, few, many or a class when expanded.

D: NA
size: few
J: TRBJ2-3
V: TRBV29-1
CDR3: CSVGGESHDIDTQYF
DNA: TGCAGCGTTGGGGGCGAATCGCACGACATAGATACGCAGTATTTT

D: TRBD2
size: NA
J: TRBJ2-1
V: TRBV7-6
CDR3: CASSASAGGLSYNEQFF
DNA: TGTGCCAGCAGCGCCTCAGCGGGGGGCCTCTCCTACAATGAGCAGTTCTTC

D: NA
size: NA
J: TRBJ2-2
V: TRBV27
CDR3: CASKRSTGELFF
DNA: TGTGCCAGCAAAAGGAGCACCGGGGAGCTGTTTTTT

D: NA
size: NA
J: TRBJ2-3
V: TRBV2
CDR3: CASSEAYRPRTDTQYF
DNA: TGTGCCAGCAGTGAAGCTTACAGACCCCGCACAGATACGCAGTATTTT

D: NA
size: NA
J: TRBJ1-4
V: TRBV4-1
CDR3: CASSQQGSEKLFF
DNA: TGCGCCAGCAGCCAACAGGGATCTGAAAAACTGTTTTTT

D: NA
size: once
J: TRBJ1-5
V: TRBV28
CDR3: CASSPGAGSQPQPF
DNA: TGTGCCAGCAGCCCCGGGGCTGGGAGTCAGCCCCAGCCTTTT

D: TRBD2
size: NA
J: TRBJ2-7
V: TRBV18
CDR3: CASSRSSGVNEQYF
DNA: TGTGCCAGCTCACGGTCTAGCGGGGTGAACGAGCAGTACTTC

D: NA
size: NA
J: TRBJ2-2
V: TRBV3-1
CDR3: CASSQPGIPGELFF
DNA: TGTGCCAGCAGCCAACCCGGGATTCCCGGGGAGCTGTTTTTT

D: TRBD1
size: NA
J: TRBJ1-2
V: TRBV19
CDR3: CASSIARTGGYGYTF
DNA: TGTGCCAGTAGTATCGCCCGGACAGGGGGCTATGGCTACACCTTC

D: TRBD2
size: few
J: TRBJ2-1
V: TRBV6-2/TRBV6-3
CDR3: CASSYPRGGLMNEQFF
DNA: TGTGCCAGCAGTTACCCCCGGGGGGGCTTAATGAATGAGCAGTTCTTC

D: NA
size: few
J: TRBJ2-2
V: TRBV6-8
CDR3: CASSYQGYTGELFF
DNA: TGTGCCAGCAGTTATCAGGGGTACACCGGGGAGCTGTTTTTT

D: NA
size: NA
J: TRBJ1-6
V: TRBV28
CDR3: CASSYRVVGNSPLHF
DNA: TGTGCCAGCAGTTACAGGGTAGTGGGTAATTCACCCCTCCACTTT

D: NA
size: once
J: TRBJ2-2
V: TRBV14
CDR3: CASSQALGGELFF
DNA: TGTGCCAGCAGCCAAGCCCTCGGAGGGGAGCTGTTTTTT

D: NA
size: NA
J: TRBJ2-7
V: TRBV7-9
CDR3: CSWGPVHEQYF
DNA: TGTAGTTGGGGCCCAGTCCACGAGCAGTACTTC

D: NA
size: many
J: TRBJ2-5
V: TRBV7-4
CDR3: CASSLVVETQYF
DNA: TGTGCCAGCAGCTTAGTGGTGGAGACCCAGTACTTC

D: NA
size: NA
J: TRBJ2-1
V: TRBV12-3/TRBV12-4
CDR3: CASSEGLTREYPEQFF
DNA: TGTGCCAGCAGTGAGGGACTGACAAGGGAATACCCTGAGCAGTTCTTC

D: TRBD1
size: NA
J: TRBJ2-1
V: TRBV12-3/TRBV12-4
CDR3: CASRQGAGEQFF
DNA: TGTGCCAGCAGGCAGGGGGCGGGTGAGCAGTTCTTC

D: NA
size: NA
J: TRBJ1-4
V: TRBV15
CDR3: CATSRVGATNEKLFF
DNA: TGTGCCACCAGCAGAGTTGGCGCAACTAATGAAAAACTGTTTTTT

D: NA
size: NA
J: TRBJ2-2
V: TRBV27
CDR3: CASSFRYTGELFF
DNA: TGTGCCAGCAGTTTCCGGTACACCGGGGAGCTGTTTTTT

D: TRBD2
size: NA
J: TRBJ2-3
V: TRBV6-5
CDR3: CASSPTSGGAGDTQYF
DNA: TGTGCCAGCAGCCCGACTAGCGGGGGGGCCGGAGATACGCAGTATTTT

D: NA
size: many
J: TRBJ2-2
V: TRBV18
CDR3: CASSPRGAGELFF
DNA: TGTGCCAGCAGTCCCCGGGGAGCCGGGGAGCTGTTTTTT

D: TRBD2
size: NA
J: TRBJ2-5
V: TRBV4-1
CDR3: CASSQEPAGGQETQYF
DNA: TGCGCCAGCAGCCAAGAACCAGCGGGGGGGCAAGAGACCCAGTACTTC

D: TRBD1
size: few
J: TRBJ1-1
V: TRBV19
CDR3: CASSIGQGRPSTEAFF
DNA: TGTGCCAGTAGTATAGGACAGGGGAGGCCCAGCACTGAAGCTTTCTTT

D: TRBD1
size: few
J: TRBJ2-3
V: TRBV6-8
CDR3: CASSYYAGTGGGDTQYF
DNA: TGTGCCAGCAGTTACTACGCCGGGACAGGGGGGGGGGATACGCAGTATTTT

D: NA
size: NA
J: TRBJ1-3
V: TRBV7-2
CDR3: CASSPSGAPGNTRYF
DNA: TGTGCCAGCAGCCCCAGCGGGGCCCCTGGAAACACCAGATATTTT

D: NA
size: NA
J: TRBJ1-6
V: TRBV28
CDR3: CASSLYRGRGNSPLHF
DNA: TGTGCCAGCAGTTTATATCGGGGCAGGGGTAATTCACCCCTCCACTTT

D: NA
size: many
J: TRBJ2-2
V: TRBV7-6
CDR3: CASSPAASRYTGELFF
DNA: TGTGCCAGCAGCCCCGCTGCTAGCCGATACACCGGGGAGCTGTTTTTT

D: TRBD1
size: few
J: TRBJ1-6
V: TRBV20-1
CDR3: CSARTGGYNSPLHF
DNA: TGCAGTGCACGGACAGGGGGCTATAATTCACCCCTCCACTTT

D: NA
size: NA
J: TRBJ1-1
V: TRBV11-2
CDR3: CASTIDYGGPEAFF
DNA: TGTGCCAGCACAATAGATTATGGTGGGCCTGAAGCTTTCTTT

D: TRBD1
size: NA
J: TRBJ1-6
V: TRBV6-6
CDR3: CASKPRTGPSPLHF
DNA: TGTGCCAGCAAACCGCGGACAGGGCCGTCACCCCTCCACTTT

D: NA
size: NA
J: TRBJ2-7
V: TRBV20-1
CDR3: CSARGQVYYEQYF
DNA: TGCAGTGCTAGAGGGCAGGTATACTACGAGCAGTACTTC

D: NA
size: NA
J: TRBJ2-6
V: TRBV4-1
CDR3: CASSQDPVGGFGGANVLTF
DNA: TGCGCCAGCAGCCAGGATCCAGTCGGGGGTTTTGGCGGGGCCAACGTCCTGACTTTC

D: TRBD2
size: NA
J: TRBJ2-1
V: TRBV7-6
CDR3: CASSFPPSAGGPADEQFF
DNA: TGTGCCAGCAGCTTTCCCCCCTCGGCGGGAGGGCCGGCAGATGAGCAGTTCTTC

D: NA
size: NA
J: TRBJ2-7
V: TRBV20-1
CDR3: CSASFPATSSYEQYF
DNA: TGCAGTGCTAGTTTCCCTGCCACGAGCTCCTACGAGCAGTACTTC

D: TRBD2
size: NA
J: TRBJ2-2
V: TRBV7-9
CDR3: CASSSRIAGALTGTGELFF
DNA: TGTGCCAGCAGCTCCCGAATAGCGGGAGCCCTCACCGGCACCGGGGAGCTGTTTTTT

D: NA
size: few
J: TRBJ2-5
V: TRBV12-3/TRBV12-4
CDR3: CASSLSPVETQYF
DNA: TGTGCCAGCAGTTTAAGCCCGGTGGAGACCCAGTACTTC

D: NA
size: NA
J: TRBJ1-1
V: TRBV29-1
CDR3: CSVEGVGTEAFF
DNA: TGCAGCGTTGAGGGGGTGGGCACTGAAGCTTTCTTT

D: TRBD2
size: NA
J: TRBJ2-5
V: TRBV11-1
CDR3: CASSFGGVGGRGETQYF
DNA: TGTGCCAGCAGCTTTGGAGGGGTCGGCGGGAGAGGAGAGACCCAGTACTTC

D: TRBD1
size: NA
J: TRBJ2-1
V: TRBV5-1
CDR3: CASSVGTGGSYNEQFF
DNA: TGCGCCAGCAGCGTAGGGACAGGGGGGAGCTACAATGAGCAGTTCTTC

D: TRBD2
size: NA
J: TRBJ2-7
V: TRBV28
CDR3: CASSRGTSGGYEQYF
DNA: TGTGCCAGCAGTCGTGGGACTAGCGGGGGGTACGAGCAGTACTTC

D: TRBD1
size: NA
J: TRBJ1-1
V: TRBV27
CDR3: CASSSAGTGMGTEAFF
DNA: TGTGCCAGCAGTTCAGCCGGGACAGGGATGGGCACTGAAGCTTTCTTT

D: NA
size: NA
J: TRBJ2-7
V: TRBV19
CDR3: CASRPEGSSYEQYF
DNA: TGTGCCAGTAGGCCGGAGGGGAGCTCCTACGAGCAGTACTTC

D: TRBD2
size: NA
J: TRBJ2-1
V: TRBV13
CDR3: CASSHAGDNEQFF
DNA: TGTGCCAGCAGCCACGCGGGGGACAATGAGCAGTTCTTC

D: NA
size: few
J: TRBJ1-5
V: TRBV7-9
CDR3: CASTAGDQPQHF
DNA: TGTGCCAGCACCGCGGGGGATCAGCCCCAGCATTTT

D: NA
size: many
J: TRBJ1-2
V: TRBV7-9
CDR3: CASSLGGLGSGYTF
DNA: TGTGCCAGCAGCTTAGGAGGCCTCGGCTCTGGCTACACCTTC

D: TRBD1
size: few
J: TRBJ1-2
V: TRBV28
CDR3: CASSFQGGRRPLREFGYTF
DNA: TGTGCCAGCAGTTTTCAGGGGGGTCGGCGGCCCCTCCGGGAGTTCGGCTACACCTTC

D: TRBD2
size: NA
J: TRBJ2-3
V: TRBV11-2
CDR3: CASSLDRVGGPEDTQYF
DNA: TGTGCCAGCAGCTTAGACAGGGTGGGAGGGCCTGAAGATACGCAGTATTTT

D: NA
size: many
J: TRBJ2-5
V: TRBV7-2
CDR3: CASSSRSGPETQYF
DNA: TGTGCCAGCAGCTCAAGGTCAGGGCCGGAGACCCAGTACTTC

D: NA
size: NA
J: TRBJ1-2
V: TRBV7-2
CDR3: CVSSPRGLIGYTF
DNA: TGTGTCAGCAGCCCTAGGGGTCTGATTGGCTACACCTTC

D: NA
size: many
J: TRBJ1-1
V: TRBV7-2
CDR3: CASSLGFTEAFF
DNA: TGTGCCAGCAGCTTAGGATTTACTGAAGCTTTCTTT

D: NA
size: NA
J: TRBJ1-4
V: TRBV6-1
CDR3: CASSEAMGATNEKLFF
DNA: TGTGCCAGCAGTGAAGCGATGGGAGCAACTAATGAAAAACTGTTTTTT